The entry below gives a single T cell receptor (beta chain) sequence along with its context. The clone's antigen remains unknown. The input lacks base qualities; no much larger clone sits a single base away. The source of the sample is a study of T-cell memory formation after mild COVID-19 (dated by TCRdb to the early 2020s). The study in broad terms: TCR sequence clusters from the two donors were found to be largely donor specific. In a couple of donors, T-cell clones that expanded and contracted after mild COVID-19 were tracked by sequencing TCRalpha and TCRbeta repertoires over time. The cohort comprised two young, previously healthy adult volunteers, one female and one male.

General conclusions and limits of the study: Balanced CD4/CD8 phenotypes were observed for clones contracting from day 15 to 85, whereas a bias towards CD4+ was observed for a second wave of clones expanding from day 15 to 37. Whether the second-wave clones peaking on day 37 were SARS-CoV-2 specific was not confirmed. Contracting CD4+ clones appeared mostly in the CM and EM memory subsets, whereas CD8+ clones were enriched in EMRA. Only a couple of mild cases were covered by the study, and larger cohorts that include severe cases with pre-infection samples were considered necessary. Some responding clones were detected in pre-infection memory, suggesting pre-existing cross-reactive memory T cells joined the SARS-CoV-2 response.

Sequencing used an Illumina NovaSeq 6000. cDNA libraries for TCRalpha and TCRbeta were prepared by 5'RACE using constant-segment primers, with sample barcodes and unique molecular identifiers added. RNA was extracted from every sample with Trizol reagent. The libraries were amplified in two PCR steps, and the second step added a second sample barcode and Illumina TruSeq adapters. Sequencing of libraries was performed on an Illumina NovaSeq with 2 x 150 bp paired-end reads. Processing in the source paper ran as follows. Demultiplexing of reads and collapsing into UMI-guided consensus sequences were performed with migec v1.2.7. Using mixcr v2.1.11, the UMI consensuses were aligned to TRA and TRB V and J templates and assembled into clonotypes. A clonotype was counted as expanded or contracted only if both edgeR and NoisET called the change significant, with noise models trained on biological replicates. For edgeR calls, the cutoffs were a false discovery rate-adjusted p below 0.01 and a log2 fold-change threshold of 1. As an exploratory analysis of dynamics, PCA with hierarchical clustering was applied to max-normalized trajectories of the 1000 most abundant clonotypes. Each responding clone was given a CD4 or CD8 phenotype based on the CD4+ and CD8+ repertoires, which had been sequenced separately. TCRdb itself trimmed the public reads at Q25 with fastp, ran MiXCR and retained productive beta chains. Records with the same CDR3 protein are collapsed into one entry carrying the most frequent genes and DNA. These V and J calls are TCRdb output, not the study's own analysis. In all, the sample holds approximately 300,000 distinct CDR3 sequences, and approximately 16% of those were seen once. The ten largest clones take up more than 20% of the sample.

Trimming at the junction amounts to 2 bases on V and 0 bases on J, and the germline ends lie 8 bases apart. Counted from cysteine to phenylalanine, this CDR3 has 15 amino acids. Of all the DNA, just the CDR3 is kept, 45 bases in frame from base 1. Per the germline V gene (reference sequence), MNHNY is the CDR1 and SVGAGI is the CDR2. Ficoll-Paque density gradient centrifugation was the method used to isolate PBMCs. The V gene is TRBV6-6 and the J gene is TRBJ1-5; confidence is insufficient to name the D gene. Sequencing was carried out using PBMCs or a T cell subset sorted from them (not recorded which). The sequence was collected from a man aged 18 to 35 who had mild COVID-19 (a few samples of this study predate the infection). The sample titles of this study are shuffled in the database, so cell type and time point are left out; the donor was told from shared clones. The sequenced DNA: TGTGCCAGCAGTTACGCGGGGAATAGCAATCAGCCCCAGCATTTT. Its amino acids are CASSYAGNSNQPQHF.